These 21 T cell receptor beta chains came from one sample sequenced in a study of CD8+ T cells in alopecia areata. Sequencing used cDNA as its template, made by extracting RNA and reverse transcribing it. Repertoires were generated with immunoSEQ multiplex PCR, while TCRdb's copy carries only in-frame clones and drops some. The data show more than 12,000 clones, approximately 53% seen once. CD4+ cells belonging to 4 or 5 patients, who were in the biomarker study, were further sorted into CD25+CD127- cells. Sequenced: CD4+ Tregs sorted from blood. These receptors were obtained from a human donor with alopecia areata.

This clone was picked up one time. The chain employs TRBV23-1 and TRBJ1-3, with TRBD1 as a possible D gene (6 bases). TRBV23-1 is identified as an open reading frame with a role that is uncertain. Trimming cost V 5 bases and J 0 bases, with 23 bases left between them. The CDR3 is 19 residues long. The CDR3 spells CASSDRDIPNLSSGNTIYF. CDR3 sequence (DNA): TGCGCCAGCAGTGACCGGGACATCCCTAATTTGAGCTCTGGAAACACCATATATTTT.

The J gene is TRBJ2-5, the V gene TRBV5-1, with 7 bases aligning to TRBD1. The DNA end is a closer match to TRBJ2-7, so the J assignment may be wrong. The CDR3 totals 15 residues. Germline V gene lookup returns CDR1 SGHRS and CDR2 YFSETQ. CDR3 bases: TGCGCCAGCAGCGCATCACAGGGGATTGGGTACGAGCAGTACTTC. Protein product: CASSASQGIGYEQYF.

This clone was seen only a few times. The chain carries TRBV4-1 and TRBJ2-1; maybe TRBD2 (6 bases). The CDR3 consists of 17 residues. Per germline, CDR1 MGHRA and CDR2 YSYEKL. V was cut by 0 bases and J by 3 bases, with 15 bases left in between. CDR3 protein: CASSQDQSSANYNEQFF. CDR3 coding DNA: TGCGCCAGCAGCCAAGATCAATCTAGCGCTAACTACAATGAGCAGTTCTTC.

The chain links TRBV14 to TRBJ2-6; perhaps TRBD2 as D (5 bases). The V gene's germline CDR1 is SGHDN and CDR2 FVKESK. The CDR3 contains 15 residues. V shed 1 base and J shed 2 bases, with 6 bases lying between them. CDR3 nucleotide sequence: TGTGCCAGCAGCCAAGGAGGGCCTGGGGCCAACGTCCTGACTTTC. It yields the protein CASSQGGPGANVLTF.

V is TRBV7-2 and J is TRBJ2-1, with TRBD2 matching 11 bases. The CDR3 is 16 amino acids. V lost 5 bases, J lost 4 bases, and 7 bases stayed unmatched. CDR1 and CDR2 (germline): SGHTA, FQGNSA. This chain's CDR3 is CASSPSGLAAYNEQFF. In DNA form, the CDR3 reads TGTGCCAGCAGCCCCTCGGGACTAGCGGCTTACAATGAGCAGTTCTTC.

The chain is built from TRBV27 and TRBJ2-1, with a weak D call TRBD2 (5 bases). Trimming cost V 3 bases and J 4 bases, with 16 bases left between them. CDR3 size: 16 residues. Germline CDR1 MNHEY, CDR2 SMNVEV (reference sequence). As DNA, the CDR3 is TGTGCCAGCAGTTTGAGGGTAACGGCGGAATACAATGAGCAGTTCTTC. Amino acid sequence: CASSLRVTAEYNEQFF.

The V gene is TRBV6-5, the J gene TRBJ2-7, with 7 bases fitting TRBD2. J gave up 3 bases and V 6 bases, and 11 bases lay outside the gene matches. The CDR3 spans 15 residues. From germline, CDR1 is MNHEY and CDR2 SVGAGI. Here the CDR3 reads CASSHQAGASYEQYF. The CDR3 nucleotides read TGTGCCAGCAGCCACCAGGCGGGAGCCAGCTACGAGCAGTACTTC.

The chain links TRBV5-1 to TRBJ2-7; 8 nucleotides match TRBD2. Per the germline V gene, CDR1 is SGHRS and CDR2 is YFSETQ. The V segment lost 7 bases and the J segment 3 bases; nucleotides outside the gene matches: 6. There are 13 residues in the CDR3. In DNA form, the CDR3 reads TGCGCCAGCGGGCCGGGACTAGTCTACGAGCAGTACTTC. As protein: CASGPGLVYEQYF.

This clone was seen a handful of times. The chain combines TRBV5-1 with TRBJ1-2, with no clear D. V was clipped by 0 bases and J by 8 bases, with 11 bases between them. This CDR3 contains 13 residues. CDR1 is SGHRS and CDR2 is YFSETQ in the germline V gene. DNA of the CDR3: TGCGCCAGCAGCTTGGTAGGCACTGGCGGCTACACCTTC. Its protein is CASSLVGTGGYTF.

This chain connects TRBV2 to TRBJ1-3; unclear D gene. The CDR3 totals 17 residues. V was clipped by 8 bases and J by 0 bases, with 20 bases between them. CDR1 SNHLY and CDR2 FYNNEI come from the germline V gene. The CDR3 DNA follows: TGTGCCAGCGATCTCCGGACTCTTGCTATCTCTGGAAACACCATATATTTT. Amino acid sequence: CASDLRTLAISGNTIYF.

V usage is TRBV7-8 and J usage is TRBJ2-1; 9 bases map to TRBD2. The germline gives CDR1 SGHVS, CDR2 FQNEAQ. CDR3 size: 14 residues. V was pared by 5 bases and J by 16 bases, with 15 bases of the junction left unmatched. CDR3 nucleotides: TGTGCCAGCAGCAACGAAATATTGGGGCGGGAGGGTTTCTTC. It specifies CASSNEILGREGFF.

This chain connects TRBV2 to TRBJ2-1; 8 bases line up with TRBD1. The V and J ends lost 5 bases and 6 bases, in that order; junction bases with no gene match: 3. Germline V gene data show CDR1 as SNHLY and CDR2 as FYNNEI. The CDR3 runs 13 residues. DNA for the CDR3: TGTGCCAGCAGTATCACAGGGGGCAATGAGCAGTTCTTC. Protein product: CASSITGGNEQFF.

The chain joins TRBV13 to TRBJ1-5, with D hard to call. The germline gives CDR1 PRHDT, CDR2 FYEKMQ (reference sequence). The CDR3 is 13 residues long. Trimming took 0 bases from V and 8 from J, leaving 8 bases between them. The DNA for the CDR3 is TGTGCCAGCAGCTTAGGCCCGTTGAAGCCCCAGCATTTT. Encoded protein: CASSLGPLKPQHF.

This clone has more than one count but fewer than ten. V is TRBV19 and J is TRBJ2-4; D call uncertain. V lost 5 bases to trimming and J lost 8 bases, with 10 bases between them. The CDR3 has 12 residues. Germline V gene lookup returns CDR1 LNHDA and CDR2 SQIVND (reference sequence). The CDR3: CASSPPADIQYF. CDR3 nucleotides: TGTGCCAGTAGTCCTCCGGCGGACATTCAGTACTTC.

The CDR3: CAWSGQNQPQHF. CDR3 DNA sequence: TGTGCCTGGAGTGGACAAAATCAGCCCCAGCATTTT. This chain uses TRBV30 with TRBJ1-5; D uncertain. The CDR3 contains 12 residues. Germline-derived CDR1 and CDR2 are GTSNPN and SVGIG (reference sequence). V lost 1 base, J lost 4 bases, and 5 bases lay in between.

V is TRBV28 and J is TRBJ2-6, with 14 bases identical to TRBD2. Trimming at V came to 6 bases and at J to 0 bases, leaving 1 base not matched to a gene. This CDR3 contains 17 residues. Germline-derived CDR1 and CDR2 are MDHEN and SYDVKM. The CDR3 loop reads CASSGTSGSSGANVLTF. The CDR3 region has the DNA TGTGCCAGCAGCGGGACTAGCGGGAGCTCTGGGGCCAACGTCCTGACTTTC.

The chain recombines TRBV28 with TRBJ2-1; the match to TRBD1 covers 7 bases. CDR3 length: 15 residues. The germline gives CDR1 MDHEN, CDR2 SYDVKM. Germline trimming cut 3 bases from V and 4 bases from J; bases unmatched to any gene: 6. CDR3 coding DNA: TGTGCCAGCAGTTTTTGGGGGACAGTTTACAATGAGCAGTTCTTC. This codes for CASSFWGTVYNEQFF.

V usage is TRBV7-9 and J usage is TRBJ1-2, with TRBD1 matching 7 bases. Per germline, CDR1 SEHNR and CDR2 FQNEAQ (reference sequence). Trimming at V came to 10 bases and at J to 4 bases, leaving 12 bases not matched to a gene. This CDR3 has 14 amino acids. The CDR3 sequence: CANSPNRDSYGYTF. The CDR3 DNA reads as TGTGCCAACAGTCCAAATCGGGACAGCTATGGCTACACCTTC.

CDR3 residues: CASSYEGHNEQFF. Here the CDR3 DNA reads TGTGCCAGCAGTTACGAGGGTCACAATGAGCAGTTCTTC. The chain has TRBV6-6 and TRBJ2-1; TRBD2 might be the D (5 bases). V was shortened by 2 bases and J by 5 bases, with 7 bases between the two germline ends. Germline V CDR1 and CDR2: MNHNY, SVGAGI (reference sequence). The CDR3 totals 13 residues.

The chain uses TRBV28 and TRBJ2-5; D is tentatively TRBD1 or TRBD2 (5 bases each). The V and J ends lost 3 bases and 2 bases respectively, with 10 bases between them. This CDR3 is 14 amino acids long. Germline CDR1 MDHEN, CDR2 SYDVKM. The DNA of the CDR3 is TGTGCCAGCAGTTTGTCCGGGGCTCAAGAGACCCAGTACTTC. Its protein is CASSLSGAQETQYF.

The rearrangement links TRBV7-3 to TRBJ1-5, with D perhaps matching TRBD1 (5 bases). The V end was cut by 4 bases, the J end by 6 bases, with 13 bases between. This CDR3 contains 14 residues. CDR1 is SGHTA, CDR2 FQGTGA, per germline. CDR3 sequence: CASSSSGGSQPQHF. CDR3 in DNA: TGTGCCAGCAGCTCCAGTGGGGGGTCTCAGCCCCAGCATTTT.